The rows below give T cell receptor beta chains drawn from one sample of a study of CD8 T cells in Susac syndrome. TCRdb called the immunoSEQ multiplex PCR reads again in MiXCR, with one record for every CDR3 protein. The table lists 250,000 to 350,000 distinct CDR3 sequences, around 84% of them singletons. Sample: CD8+ T cells from PBMCs. Receptor source: a human donor with multiple sclerosis. The CDR3 runs from the conserved cysteine through the conserved F or W. The D gene is left open where the match is weak. A clone size is listed for some rows: how often the clone was seen (once, few, many), or a class if it is expanded.

CDR3 DNA,CDR3 protein,clone size,V gene,CDR3 length,J gene,D gene
TGTGCCAGCAGCTCGCGGATTAGCGTTCTTGGTGAGACCCAGTACTTC,CASSSRISVLGETQYF,.,TRBV7-9,16,TRBJ2-5,.
TGTGCCAGCAGCTTTATAGCGGGAGGGCCGGGGGATGAGCAGTTCTTC,CASSFIAGGPGDEQFF,.,TRBV27,16,TRBJ2-1,TRBD2
TGTGCCAGCAGCCAATATCAAAGGGGGGCTCTCGGTTCACCCCTCCACTTT,CASSQYQRGALGSPLHF,.,TRBV9,17,TRBJ1-6,.
TGTGCCACCCGGGCGGGGGATCGCATGGAGCAGTTCTTC,CATRAGDRMEQFF,.,TRBV27,13,TRBJ2-1,TRBD2
TGCGCCAGCAGCCAAGAATGGACAGGGAGCCCCTCACCCCTCCACTTT,CASSQEWTGSPSPLHF,.,TRBV4-1,16,TRBJ1-6,TRBD1
TGTGCCAGCAGCTCAAATATCGGGGACCCCGATGAGCAGTTCTTC,CASSSNIGDPDEQFF,.,TRBV7-9,15,TRBJ2-1,.
TGTGCCAGCAGCCCTGGACAGGGGAGGACAGATACGCAGTATTTT,CASSPGQGRTDTQYF,.,TRBV7-3,15,TRBJ2-3,TRBD1
TGTGCCAGCAGTTTAGAGACAGGGTCGCCGGCCACTGAAGCTTTCTTT,CASSLETGSPATEAFF,.,TRBV27,16,TRBJ1-1,TRBD1
TGTGCCAGCAGCCCATTAACTAGCTTTGAGCAGTTCTTC,CASSPLTSFEQFF,.,TRBV3-1,13,TRBJ2-1,.
TGTGCCAGCAGCTTAGTGGAGGCTCCCGTCCAAGAGACCCAGTACTTC,CASSLVEAPVQETQYF,once,TRBV7-8,16,TRBJ2-5,.
TGCAGTGCTAGAGAGGCGGGCAGGGGGAGCATTCAGTACTTC,CSAREAGRGSIQYF,.,TRBV20-1,14,TRBJ2-4,TRBD1
TGTGCCAGCACGCAGACGGGGAACACTGAAGCTTTCTTT,CASTQTGNTEAFF,.,TRBV12-3/TRBV12-4,13,TRBJ1-1,.
TGTGCCACAGGCCCTTCAGACACAGATACGCAGTATTTT,CATGPSDTDTQYF,.,TRBV7-9,13,TRBJ2-3,.
TGTGCCAGCAGTACCCCGGAGAGGGGGATCTTGAACACTGAAGCTTTCTTT,CASSTPERGILNTEAFF,.,TRBV6-1,17,TRBJ1-1,.
TGTGCCAGCAGGCGGACAGACATGAACACTGAAGCTTTCTTT,CASRRTDMNTEAFF,.,TRBV12-3/TRBV12-4,14,TRBJ1-1,.
TGTGCCAGCAGTTTATACTATTACAATGAGCAGTTCTTC,CASSLYYYNEQFF,.,TRBV27,13,TRBJ2-1,.
TGTGCCAGCAGCCGACTCGAAAGGGGGACTGAAGCTTTCTTT,CASSRLERGTEAFF,.,TRBV6-2/TRBV6-3,14,TRBJ1-1,.
TGTGCCAGTAGTATAGATGCCCTCCTGACTAGTCTGAATGAGCAGTTCTTC,CASSIDALLTSLNEQFF,.,TRBV19,17,TRBJ2-1,.
TGCAGTGCTAGAGATACGGGCTCTCCGAGGCCCTACGAGCAGTACTTC,CSARDTGSPRPYEQYF,.,TRBV20-1,16,TRBJ2-7,.
TGTGCCAGCAGCCCTAAGATTTACCAAGAGACCCAGTACTTC,CASSPKIYQETQYF,.,TRBV9,14,TRBJ2-5,.
TGTGCCAGCAGCCAAGACGCCACCGGGGAGCTGTTTTTT,CASSQDATGELFF,.,TRBV4-2,13,TRBJ2-2,.
TGTGCCAGCAGCGTAAGGGCTAGCGGTGGCACAGATACGCAGTATTTT,CASSVRASGGTDTQYF,.,TRBV9,16,TRBJ2-3,TRBD2
TGTGCCAGCAGTTACATTCTCCCGGGACAGGCTGAAGCTTTCTTT,CASSYILPGQAEAFF,.,TRBV6-5,15,TRBJ1-1,TRBD1
TGTGCCAGCAGTTACGGACAGGCGAACCCCTATGGCTACACCTTC,CASSYGQANPYGYTF,once,TRBV6-5,15,TRBJ1-2,TRBD1
TGCGCCAGCAGCCCCACCCGGACAGGGACGTGCCGGGACCGGCAGTTCTTC,CASSPTRTGTCRDRQFF,.,TRBV23-1,17,TRBJ2-1,TRBD1
TGTGCCAGCAGCTTGTGGAGCGGCAACACAGATACGCAGTATTTT,CASSLWSGNTDTQYF,.,TRBV5-4,15,TRBJ2-3,.
TGTGCCAGCAGCGCCCGGCAGAAGGGCTACACCTTC,CASSARQKGYTF,.,TRBV9,12,TRBJ1-2,.
TGTGCCAACAGTGAAACCCGGGGGCGATACAATGAGCAGTTCTTC,CANSETRGRYNEQFF,once,TRBV6-1,15,TRBJ2-1,.
TGTGCCAGCAGTTTCCGAGTGGGGCCCACTGAAGCTTTCTTT,CASSFRVGPTEAFF,.,TRBV12-3/TRBV12-4,14,TRBJ1-1,.
TGTGCCAGCACCCCGGGGGGGAGTACCACCTACGAGCAGTACTTC,CASTPGGSTTYEQYF,.,TRBV3-1,15,TRBJ2-7,TRBD2
TGTGCCAGCAGTCTGGGAATTGACCCAGATACGCAGTATTTT,CASSLGIDPDTQYF,.,TRBV27,14,TRBJ2-3,.
TGTGCCAGCAGCGGGGAGGACAGGAGCAAATCGACCCAGTACTTC,CASSGEDRSKSTQYF,.,TRBV7-9,15,TRBJ2-5,.
TGCAGTGCTAGAGATTTTAGGCCAGGGTCGGTGGCCCAGGGTACCCATGAGCAGTTCTTC,CSARDFRPGSVAQGTHEQFF,.,TRBV20-1,20,TRBJ2-1,.
TGTGCCAGCAGCTTCACTAGCGGGACTAGCACAGATACGCAGTATTTT,CASSFTSGTSTDTQYF,few,TRBV6-5,16,TRBJ2-3,TRBD2
TGTGCCAGCAGTACGACGGCCTACGAGCAGTACTTC,CASSTTAYEQYF,few,TRBV7-8,12,TRBJ2-7,.
TGTGCCAGCAGGGGAGGACATTCGGCTAATGAAAAACTGTTTTTT,CASRGGHSANEKLFF,.,TRBV5-5,15,TRBJ1-4,.
TGTGCCAGCAACCCCGGGACAGTCTACGAGCAGTACTTC,CASNPGTVYEQYF,.,TRBV6-6,13,TRBJ2-7,TRBD1
TGTGCCAGCACAAGGGGGGGGGACAATGAGCAGTTCTTC,CASTRGGDNEQFF,few,TRBV7-9,13,TRBJ2-1,.
TGTGCCTGGAGTGTAGGATACACTGAAGCTTTCTTT,CAWSVGYTEAFF,few,TRBV30,12,TRBJ1-1,.
TGTGCCAGCAGCTTCAAAGCTTTCTTT,CASSFKAFF,few,TRBV7-9,9,TRBJ1-1,.
TGTGCCTGGAGTGTTGGCAGGGGGTACTACGAGCAGTACTTC,CAWSVGRGYYEQYF,.,TRBV30,14,TRBJ2-7,TRBD1
TGCAGCCTCACTTCGGGCCGTGAGCAGTTCTTC,CSLTSGREQFF,.,TRBV29-1,11,TRBJ2-1,.
TGTGCCAGCAGCACACAACGACTAGCGGGCCGGGGGGCCCAGTACTTC,CASSTQRLAGRGAQYF,.,TRBV28,16,TRBJ2-5,TRBD2
TGTGCCAGCAGTGAGTTAAGCACAGATACGCAGTATTTT,CASSELSTDTQYF,.,TRBV12-3/TRBV12-4,13,TRBJ2-3,.
TGTGCCAGCAGCTACGGGATCGCCTACGAGCAGTACTTC,CASSYGIAYEQYF,.,TRBV7-2,13,TRBJ2-7,.
TGTGCCAGCAGCCTCAACCCGGGACTAGCGGGATACGAGCAGTACTTC,CASSLNPGLAGYEQYF,.,TRBV28,16,TRBJ2-7,TRBD2
TGTGCCAGCAGTTACTCCCCACGACAGTTTAGCAATCAGCCCCAGCATTTT,CASSYSPRQFSNQPQHF,.,TRBV6-5,17,TRBJ1-5,.
TGTGCCACTGACAGGGCACTTTACGAGCAGTACTTC,CATDRALYEQYF,.,TRBV2,12,TRBJ2-7,TRBD1
TGTGCCAGCAGCAGCCGGTTAGGGACTCACCTCGGGGCCGGGGAGCTGTTTTTT,CASSSRLGTHLGAGELFF,.,TRBV5-5,18,TRBJ2-2,.